The T cell receptor beta chain under discussion was sequenced for a study of blood T cell repertoires in COVID-19. The overall study: Material from acute and convalescent COVID-19 was sourced from the United States, Italy and Spain. PBMCs, B-cell-depleted T cells, or T cells provided the cDNA or gDNA that made up the material.

Original handling: The assay estimated nucleated cells by amplifying reference gene primers. Sequencing used immunoSEQ multiplex PCR; TCRdb keeps in-frame clones, though not all of them. V and J calls and clone size are as listed in that table; D and trimming were resolved from the DNA. The sample records 270,000 or so clones, 75% to 90% being singletons. V shed 0 bases and J 2 bases; nucleotides not matched to a gene: 2. Per the germline V gene, CDR1 is SGHAT and CDR2 is FQNNGV. The CDR3 runs 15 residues. The gene calls are TRBV11-2 and TRBJ2-3, with 7 bases identical to TRBD2. This TCR was recovered from a human donor in a cohort sampled during active COVID-19. Sequenced sample: peripheral blood. The CDR3, as DNA: TGTGCCAGCAGCTTAGAGCGGGGGAACACAGATACGCAGTATTTT. Translating it yields CASSLERGNTDTQYF.